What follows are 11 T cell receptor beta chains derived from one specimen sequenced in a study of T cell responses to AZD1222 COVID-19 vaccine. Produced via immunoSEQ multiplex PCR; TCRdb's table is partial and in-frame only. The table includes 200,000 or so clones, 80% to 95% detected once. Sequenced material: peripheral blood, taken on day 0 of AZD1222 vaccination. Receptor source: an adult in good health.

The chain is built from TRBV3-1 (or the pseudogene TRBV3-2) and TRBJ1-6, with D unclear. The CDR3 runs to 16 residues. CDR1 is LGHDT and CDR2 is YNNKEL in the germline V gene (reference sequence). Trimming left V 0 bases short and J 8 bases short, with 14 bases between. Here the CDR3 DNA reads TGTGCCAGCAGCCAAGATAACGACCCTTTGGATTCACCCCTCCACTTT. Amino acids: CASSQDNDPLDSPLHF.

As DNA, the CDR3 is TGTGCCAGCAGCGCTACAGGGTGGGACGAGCAGTACTTC. Its translation is CASSATGWDEQYF. This chain uses TRBV27 with TRBJ2-7, with D maybe TRBD1 (6 bases). CDR1 MNHEY and CDR2 SMNVEV come from the germline V gene (reference sequence). The CDR3 length is 13 residues. V was cut by 6 bases and J by 5 bases, with 14 bases left in between.

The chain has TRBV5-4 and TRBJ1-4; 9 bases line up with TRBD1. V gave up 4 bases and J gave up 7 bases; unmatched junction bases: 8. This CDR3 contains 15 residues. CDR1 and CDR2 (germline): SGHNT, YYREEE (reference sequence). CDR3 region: CASSGTGGAGEKLFF. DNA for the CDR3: TGTGCCAGCAGCGGAACAGGGGGCGCGGGTGAAAAACTGTTTTTT.

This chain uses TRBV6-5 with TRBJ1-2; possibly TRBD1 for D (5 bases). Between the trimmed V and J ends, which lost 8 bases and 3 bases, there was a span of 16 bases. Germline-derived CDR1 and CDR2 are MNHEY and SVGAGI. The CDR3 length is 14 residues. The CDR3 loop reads CASSGGGRDYGYTF. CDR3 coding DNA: TGTGCCAGCTCCGGGGGAGGGAGGGACTATGGCTACACCTTC.

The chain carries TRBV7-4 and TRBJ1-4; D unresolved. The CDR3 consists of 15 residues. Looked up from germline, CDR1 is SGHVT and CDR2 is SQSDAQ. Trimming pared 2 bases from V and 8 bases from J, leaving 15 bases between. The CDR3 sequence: CASSLPPRRREKLFF. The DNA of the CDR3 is TGTGCCAGCAGCTTACCCCCCCGACGGCGGGAAAAACTGTTTTTT.

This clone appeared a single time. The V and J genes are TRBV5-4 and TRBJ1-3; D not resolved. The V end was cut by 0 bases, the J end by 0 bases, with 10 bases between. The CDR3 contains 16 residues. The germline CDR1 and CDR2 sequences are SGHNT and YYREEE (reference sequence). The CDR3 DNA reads TGTGCCAGCAGCTTGGGTTCGGGCAGCTCTGGAAACACCATATATTTT. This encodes CASSLGSGSSGNTIYF. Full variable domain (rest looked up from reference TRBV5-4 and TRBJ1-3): ETGVTQSPTHLIKTRGQQVTLRCSSQSGHNTVSWYQQALGQGPQFIFQYYREEENGRGNFPPRFSGLQFPNYSSELNVNALELDDSALYLCASSLGSGSSGNTIYFGEGSWLTVV.

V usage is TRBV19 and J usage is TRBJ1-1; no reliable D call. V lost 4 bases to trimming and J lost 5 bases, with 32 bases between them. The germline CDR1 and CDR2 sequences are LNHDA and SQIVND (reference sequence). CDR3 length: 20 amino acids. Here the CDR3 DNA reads TGTGCCAGTAGTAATAAAGGAGAGCGGGTTCGACGGTTAACTAGTACTGAAGCTTTCTTT. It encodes CASSNKGERVRRLTSTEAFF.

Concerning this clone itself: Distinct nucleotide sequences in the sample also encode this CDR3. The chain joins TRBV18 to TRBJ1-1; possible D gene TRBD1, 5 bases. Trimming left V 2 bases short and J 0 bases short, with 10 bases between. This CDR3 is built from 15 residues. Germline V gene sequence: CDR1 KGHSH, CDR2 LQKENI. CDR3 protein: CASSPGTAMNTEAFF. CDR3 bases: TGTGCCAGCTCACCAGGGACGGCTATGAACACTGAAGCTTTCTTT.

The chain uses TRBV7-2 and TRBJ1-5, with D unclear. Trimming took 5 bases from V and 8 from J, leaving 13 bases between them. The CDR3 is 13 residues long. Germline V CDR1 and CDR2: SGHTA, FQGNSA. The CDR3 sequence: CASSPGPAEPQHF. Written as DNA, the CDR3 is TGTGCCAGCAGCCCTGGACCGGCGGAGCCCCAGCATTTT.

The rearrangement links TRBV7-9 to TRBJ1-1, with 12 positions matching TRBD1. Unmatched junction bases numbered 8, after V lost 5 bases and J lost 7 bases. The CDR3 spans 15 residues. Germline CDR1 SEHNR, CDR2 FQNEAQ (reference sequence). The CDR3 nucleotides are TGTGCCAGCAGCCCCCCGGGACAGGGGGCGCTTGAAGCTTTCTTT. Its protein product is CASSPPGQGALEAFF. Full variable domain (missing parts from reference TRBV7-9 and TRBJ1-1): DTGVSQNPRHKITKRGQNVTFRCDPISEHNRLYWYRQTLGQGPEFLTYFQNEAQLEKSRLLSDRFSAERPKGSFSTLEIQRTEQGDSAMYLCASSPPGQGALEAFFGQGTRLTVV.

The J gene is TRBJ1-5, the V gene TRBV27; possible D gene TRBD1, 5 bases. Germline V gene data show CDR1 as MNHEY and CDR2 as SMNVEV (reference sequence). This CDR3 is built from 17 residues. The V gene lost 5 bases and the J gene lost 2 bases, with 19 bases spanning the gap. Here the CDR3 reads CASSPRGRFEGNQPQHF. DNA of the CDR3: TGTGCCAGCAGTCCGCGGGGCCGCTTTGAGGGCAATCAGCCCCAGCATTTT.